This T cell receptor (beta chain) originates from a study of blood T cell repertoires in COVID-19. Looked up from germline, CDR1 is SEHNR and CDR2 is FQNEAQ (reference sequence). Trimming removed 2 bases from V and 5 bases from J, with 7 bases in between. The CDR3 spans 12 residues. In the original workflow: Estimates of nucleated cell counts were drawn from the amplification of reference gene primers. The table came from immunoSEQ multiplex PCR; TCRdb's copy has only in-frame clones and leaves some out. V, J and clone size were drawn from that table, and D and trimming were deduced from the DNA. The sample records 35,000 or so clones, 80% being singletons.

Sequencing was done on a sample of peripheral blood. V usage is TRBV7-9 and J usage is TRBJ2-7; no firm D call. The sequence was obtained from a woman in her seventies with acute or convalescent COVID-19. CDR3 loop: CASSLYFDEQYF. In DNA form, the CDR3 reads TGTGCCAGCAGCTTATACTTCGACGAGCAGTACTTC.